The T cell receptor beta chain under discussion was sequenced for a study of T cells of healthy individuals. This clonotype came up a few times. Each CDR3 protein is one row after TCRdb ran MiXCR on the 5' RACE reads. Counted here are around 100,000 distinct CDR3 sequences, 17% occurring once; the ten biggest clones make up approximately 6%. This clonotype originated in a human donor in good health.

CDR3 sequence reads: CATSDRTGGRTDTQYF. CDR3 bases: TGTGCCACCAGTGATCGGACAGGGGGACGGACAGATACGCAGTATTTT. The V and J genes are TRBV24-1 and TRBJ2-3; 10 bases align to TRBD1. V was pared by 3 bases and J by 3 bases, with 5 bases of the junction left unmatched. The length of the CDR3 is 16 residues. Germline V gives CDR1 KGHDR, CDR2 SFDVKD.